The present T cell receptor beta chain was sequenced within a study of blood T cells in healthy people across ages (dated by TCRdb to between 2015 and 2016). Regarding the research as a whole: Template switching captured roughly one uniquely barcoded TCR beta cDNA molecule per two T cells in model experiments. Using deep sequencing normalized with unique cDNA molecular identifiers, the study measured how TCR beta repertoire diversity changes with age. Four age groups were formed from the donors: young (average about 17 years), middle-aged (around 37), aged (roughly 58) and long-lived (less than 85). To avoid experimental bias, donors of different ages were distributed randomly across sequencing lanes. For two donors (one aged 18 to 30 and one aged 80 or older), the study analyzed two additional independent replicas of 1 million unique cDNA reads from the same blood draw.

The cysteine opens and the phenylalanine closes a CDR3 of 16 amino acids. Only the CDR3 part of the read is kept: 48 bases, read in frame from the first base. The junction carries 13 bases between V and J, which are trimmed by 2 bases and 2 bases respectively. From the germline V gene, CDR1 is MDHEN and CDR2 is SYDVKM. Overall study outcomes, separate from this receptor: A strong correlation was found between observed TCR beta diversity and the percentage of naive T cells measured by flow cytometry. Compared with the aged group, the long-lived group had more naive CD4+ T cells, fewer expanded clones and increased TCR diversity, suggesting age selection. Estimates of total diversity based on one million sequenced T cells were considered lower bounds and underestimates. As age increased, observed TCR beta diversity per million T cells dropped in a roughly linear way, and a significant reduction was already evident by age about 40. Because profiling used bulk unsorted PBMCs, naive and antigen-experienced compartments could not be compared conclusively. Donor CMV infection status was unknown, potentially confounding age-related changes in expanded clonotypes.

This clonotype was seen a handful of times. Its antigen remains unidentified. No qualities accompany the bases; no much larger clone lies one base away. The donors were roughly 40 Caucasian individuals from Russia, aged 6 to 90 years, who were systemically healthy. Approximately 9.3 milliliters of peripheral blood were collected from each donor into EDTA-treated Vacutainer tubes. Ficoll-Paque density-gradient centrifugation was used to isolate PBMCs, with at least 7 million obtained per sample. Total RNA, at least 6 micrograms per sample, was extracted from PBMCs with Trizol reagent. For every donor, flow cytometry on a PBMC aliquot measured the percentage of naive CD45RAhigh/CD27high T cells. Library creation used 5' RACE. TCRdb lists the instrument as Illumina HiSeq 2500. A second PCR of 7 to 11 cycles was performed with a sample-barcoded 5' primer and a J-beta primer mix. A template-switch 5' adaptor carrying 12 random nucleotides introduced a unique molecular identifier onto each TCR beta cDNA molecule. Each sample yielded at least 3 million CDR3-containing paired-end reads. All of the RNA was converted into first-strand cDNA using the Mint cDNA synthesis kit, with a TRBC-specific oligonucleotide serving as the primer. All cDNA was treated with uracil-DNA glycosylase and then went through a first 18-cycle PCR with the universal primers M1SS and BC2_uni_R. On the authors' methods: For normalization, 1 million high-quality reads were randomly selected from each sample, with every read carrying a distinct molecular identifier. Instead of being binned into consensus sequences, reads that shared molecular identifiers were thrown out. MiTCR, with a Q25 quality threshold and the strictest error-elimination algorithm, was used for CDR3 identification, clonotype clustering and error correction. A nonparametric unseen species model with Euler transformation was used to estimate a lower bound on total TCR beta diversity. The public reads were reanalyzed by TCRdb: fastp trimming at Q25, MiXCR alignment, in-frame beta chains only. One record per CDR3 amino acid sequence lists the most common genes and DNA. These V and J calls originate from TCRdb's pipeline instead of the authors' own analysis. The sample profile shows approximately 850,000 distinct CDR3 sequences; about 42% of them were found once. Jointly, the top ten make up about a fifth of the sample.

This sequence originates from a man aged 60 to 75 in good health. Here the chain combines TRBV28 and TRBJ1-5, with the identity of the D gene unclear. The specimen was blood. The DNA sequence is TGTGCCAGCAGTTTAGGAGGTATGGGTCGCAATCAGCCCCAGCATTTT. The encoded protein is CASSLGGMGRNQPQHF.